The 26 T cell receptor beta chains below come from one sample, sequenced in a study of PD-1 blockade in classical Hodgkin lymphoma. The assay was immunoSEQ multiplex PCR, and TCRdb's table has in-frame clones only and misses some. Among about 30,000 clones listed, approximately 85% were seen once. Described time point: cycle 4 day 1 (C4D1), after less than 7 weeks of nivolumab. All patients experienced relapse after autologous stem cell transplantation, and brentuximab vedotin exposure was variable. Here the sequenced sample was peripheral blood mononuclear cells (PBMCs), taken before the fourth cycle of nivolumab. The source of these receptors is a human donor with classical Hodgkin lymphoma.

This rearrangement joins TRBV9 to TRBJ1-1, with D perhaps matching TRBD1 (5 bases). Trimming shortened V by 0 bases and J by 5 bases, and 11 bases separated the two germline ends. The CDR3 is made up of 14 amino acids. Germline V gene sequence: CDR1 SGDLS, CDR2 YYNGEE. The CDR3 region is CASSVGDPGTEAFF. CDR3 DNA: TGTGCCAGCAGCGTAGGAGACCCAGGGACTGAAGCTTTCTTT. Using reference TRBV9 and TRBJ1-1 for the parts outside the CDR3, the full variable domain is DSGVTQTPKHLITATGQRVTLRCSPRSGDLSVYWYQQSLDQGLQFLIQYYNGEERAKGNILERFSAQQFPDLHSELNLSSLELGDSALYFCASSVGDPGTEAFFGQGTRLTVV.

This rearrangement joins TRBV5-4 to TRBJ2-2, with D unclear. Trimming took off 5 bases at V and 0 bases at J, with 2 bases between the two ends. The V gene's germline CDR1 is SGHNT and CDR2 YYREEE (reference sequence). This CDR3 is 12 amino acids long. CDR3 nucleotides: TGTGCCAGCAGGGCGAACACCGGGGAGCTGTTTTTT. The encoded protein is CASRANTGELFF.

The chain links TRBV10-3 to TRBJ2-7; possibly TRBD1 for D (5 bases). V was trimmed by 4 bases and J by 6 bases, leaving 13 bases between them. CDR3 size: 13 residues. The germline CDR1 and CDR2 sequences are ENHRY and SYGVKD. CDR3 sequence: CAISGTSFGEQYF. The CDR3 nucleotides read TGTGCCATCAGTGGGACATCCTTTGGCGAGCAGTACTTC.

The chain is built from TRBV7-2 and TRBJ1-5, with 8 nucleotides matching TRBD1. J lost 6 bases, V lost 4 bases, and 11 bases had no gene match. Germline V gives CDR1 SGHTA, CDR2 FQGNSA. This CDR3 is 16 amino acids long. This chain's CDR3 is CASSYTGGIGGQPQHF. In nucleotides, the CDR3 is TGTGCCAGCAGCTATACAGGGGGAATCGGAGGTCAGCCCCAGCATTTT.

V usage is TRBV6-1 and J usage is TRBJ2-2; tentatively, D is TRBD1 (7 bases). This CDR3 is built from 13 residues. V was trimmed by 7 bases and J by 6 bases, leaving 12 bases between them. The germline CDR1 and CDR2 sequences are MNHNS and SASEGT. CDR3 region: CASNPRGAGELFF. The CDR3 nucleotides are TGTGCCAGCAACCCCAGGGGGGCCGGGGAGCTGTTTTTT.

The V call is TRBV5-1, the J call TRBJ2-7; D perhaps matches TRBD2 (6 bases). From germline, CDR1 is SGHRS and CDR2 YFSETQ. The CDR3 length is 15 residues. Trimming removed 0 bases from V and 4 bases from J, with 14 bases in between. The CDR3 DNA reads TGCGCCAGCAGCTTGGAGAGACTAGGGCGGTACGAGCAGTACTTC. Amino acid sequence: CASSLERLGRYEQYF.

The chain recombines TRBV18 with TRBJ2-2, with D possibly TRBD1 on 5 matching bases. Trimming removed 2 bases from V and 5 bases from J, with 9 bases in between. Germline V gene lookup returns CDR1 KGHSH and CDR2 LQKENI. There are 14 residues in the CDR3. CDR3 protein: CASSPKGVTGELFF. CDR3 nucleotide sequence: TGTGCCAGCTCACCAAAAGGGGTGACCGGGGAGCTGTTTTTT. Full variable domain (remainder filled in from reference TRBV18 and TRBJ2-2): NAGVMQNPRHLVRRRGQEARLRCSPMKGHSHVYWYRQLPEEGLKFMVYLQKENIIDESGMPKERFSAEFPKEGPSILRIQQVVRGDSAAYFCASSPKGVTGELFFGEGSRLTVL.

The chain recombines TRBV2 with TRBJ2-1; possibly TRBD2 for D (5 bases). Germline lookup yields CDR1 SNHLY and CDR2 FYNNEI. Trimming removed 6 bases from V and 8 bases from J, with 11 bases in between. CDR3 length equals 12 residues. The DNA of the CDR3 is TGTGCCAGCAGGGTCTCGGGGTATGAGCAGTTCTTC. Protein sequence: CASRVSGYEQFF.

This chain links TRBV6-6 with TRBJ2-7; D is ambiguous. Germline-derived CDR1 and CDR2 are MNHNY and SVGAGI (reference sequence). Trimming took off 4 bases at V and 1 base at J, with 14 bases between the two ends. The length of the CDR3 is 15 residues. The CDR3 is CASSSPVDGSYEQYV. In DNA, the CDR3 is TGTGCCAGCAGTTCACCCGTGGACGGTTCCTACGAGCAGTACGTC.

This chain links TRBV5-1 with TRBJ2-3; no clear D gene. Trimming left V 1 base short and J 1 base short, with 4 bases between. Per germline, CDR1 SGHRS and CDR2 YFSETQ. The CDR3 runs 13 residues. CDR3 sequence: CASSLSGTDTQYF. CDR3 coding DNA: TGCGCCAGCAGCTTGAGTGGCACAGATACGCAGTATTTT.

The DNA of the CDR3 is TGTGCCAGCAGTGTGACTAGCGGGAGGTCCGCCTACGAGCAGTACTTC. Amino acids: CASSVTSGRSAYEQYF. The V gene is TRBV6-1, the J gene TRBJ2-7, with 13 bases matching TRBD2. Germline V gene data show CDR1 as MNHNS and CDR2 as SASEGT. The V and J ends lost 4 bases and 2 bases, in that order; junction bases with no gene match: 5. The CDR3 is 16 residues long.

CDR3 amino acids: CSVEGLLAGGPSYEQYF. The CDR3 DNA follows: TGCAGCGTTGAAGGCCTACTAGCGGGAGGCCCCTCCTACGAGCAGTACTTC. J is TRBJ2-7 and V is TRBV29-1, with 12 bases matching TRBD2. V lost 1 base and J lost 0; bases outside the gene matches: 7. CDR3 length: 17 residues. Per the germline V gene, CDR1 is SQVTM and CDR2 is ANQGSEA.

The chain links TRBV28 to TRBJ2-5, with TRBD2 matching over 8 bases. Looked up from germline, CDR1 is MDHEN and CDR2 is SYDVKM. The CDR3 consists of 16 residues. Trimming removed 2 bases from V and 5 bases from J; junction bases left unmatched: 10. This chain's CDR3 is CASSLTLTSEGETQYF. In nucleotides, the CDR3 is TGTGCCAGCAGTTTAACGTTGACTAGCGAGGGCGAGACCCAGTACTTC.

V is TRBV6-6 and J is TRBJ1-4, with D possibly TRBD1 on 6 matching bases. CDR3 length: 15 residues. V gave up 5 bases and J gave up 1 base, with 11 bases separating them. Germline CDR1 and CDR2: MNHNY and SVGAGI (reference sequence). The CDR3 region has the DNA TGTGCCAGCAGTACGACAGGAGTAACTAATGAAAAACTGTTTTTT. Protein sequence: CASSTTGVTNEKLFF.

The chain has TRBV7-2 and TRBJ1-1; no firm D call. Trimming took 5 bases from V and 6 from J, leaving 10 bases between them. This CDR3 contains 12 residues. Germline values: CDR1 SGHTA, CDR2 FQGNSA. The CDR3 spells CASSPQPPEAFF. For the CDR3, the DNA is TGTGCCAGCAGCCCACAACCCCCTGAAGCTTTCTTT.

The genes are TRBV5-4 and TRBJ2-7; 7 positions match TRBD2. Losses at the gene ends were 3 bases for V and 3 bases for J; bases not matched to a gene: 6. CDR1 SGHNT and CDR2 YYREEE come from the germline V gene (reference sequence). The length of the CDR3 is 14 residues. This CDR3 reads CASSSGGDHYEQYF. The CDR3 DNA follows: TGTGCCAGCAGCTCTGGGGGGGACCACTACGAGCAGTACTTC. Looking up the rest from reference TRBV5-4 and TRBJ2-7 gives the full variable domain: ETGVTQSPTHLIKTRGQQVTLRCSSQSGHNTVSWYQQALGQGPQFIFQYYREEENGRGNFPPRFSGLQFPNYSSELNVNALELDDSALYLCASSSGGDHYEQYFGPGTRLTVT.

The chain carries TRBV9 and TRBJ2-2, with D possibly matching TRBD2 (5 bases). The CDR3 has 17 residues. Germline V lookup: CDR1 SGDLS, CDR2 YYNGEE. The V end was cut by 4 bases, the J end by 0 bases, with 16 bases between. The CDR3 DNA is TGTGCCAGCAGCTTAGCGTCTGGCCGAACGAACACCGGGGAGCTGTTTTTT. It codes for CASSLASGRTNTGELFF.

The V and J genes are TRBV6-5 and TRBJ2-2; D call uncertain. This CDR3 is 12 amino acids long. Trimming took off 0 bases at V and 7 bases at J, with 3 bases between the two ends. Germline V lookup: CDR1 MNHEY, CDR2 SVGAGI. The CDR3 sequence is CASSYSGGELFF. CDR3 nucleotides: TGTGCCAGCAGTTACTCGGGCGGGGAGCTGTTTTTT.

This clone has a handful of counts. The J gene is TRBJ2-2, the V gene TRBV27, with 7 bases identical to TRBD2. Trimming removed 5 bases from V and 6 bases from J; junction bases left unmatched: 3. The CDR3 loop spans 13 amino acids. Germline V gene sequence: CDR1 MNHEY, CDR2 SMNVEV (reference sequence). The CDR3 is CASSPTSPGELFF. The CDR3, as DNA: TGTGCCAGCAGTCCGACTAGCCCCGGGGAGCTGTTTTTT.

This chain connects TRBV5-1 to TRBJ2-1; no definite D call. Germline V gives CDR1 SGHRS, CDR2 YFSETQ. This CDR3 has 12 residues. The V end lost 0 bases, the J end lost 7 bases, and 5 bases lay between the germline ends. The CDR3 DNA reads as TGCGCCAGCAGCTTGGAGGGAAATGAGCAGTTCTTC. As protein: CASSLEGNEQFF.

DNA for the CDR3: TGTGCCAGCAGCATAGGACAGCCGCAGTATTTT. Amino acids: CASSIGQPQYF. V and J are TRBV11-3 and TRBJ2-3, with a possible D match to TRBD1 (6 bases). The CDR3 runs 11 residues. Germline V CDR1 and CDR2: SGHNT, YENEEA. V was shortened by 5 bases and J by 10 bases, with 10 bases between the two germline ends.

The chain links TRBV6-5 to TRBJ1-1; a weak D match, TRBD1 (5 bases). V dropped 7 bases and J dropped 4 bases, with 13 bases sitting between them. The CDR3 loop spans 13 amino acids. Germline CDR1 MNHEY, CDR2 SVGAGI. The CDR3 region is CASMNWGGTEAFF. The CDR3 DNA follows: TGTGCCAGCATGAATTGGGGGGGCACTGAAGCTTTCTTT.

This clone appeared once. V usage is TRBV5-1 and J usage is TRBJ2-3; 8 bases align to TRBD1. Germline V gives CDR1 SGHRS, CDR2 YFSETQ. The CDR3 consists of 15 residues. Losses at the gene ends were 4 bases for V and 4 bases for J; bases not matched to a gene: 8. The CDR3 bases are TGCGCCAGCAGCCTAGGACAGGGTTTGGCAGATACGCAGTATTTT. It yields the protein CASSLGQGLADTQYF.

The rearrangement links TRBV9 to TRBJ2-3; D perhaps matches TRBD1 (7 bases). The CDR3 is 15 residues long. Looked up from germline, CDR1 is SGDLS and CDR2 is YYNGEE. V was pared by 4 bases and J by 2 bases, with 14 bases between. The CDR3 reads CASSPRGANTDTQYF. CDR3 DNA: TGTGCCAGCAGCCCCAGGGGGGCTAACACAGATACGCAGTATTTT.

This rearrangement joins TRBV6-5 to TRBJ2-7; D gene ambiguous. CDR3 length: 12 amino acids. V shed 0 bases and J shed 2 bases, with 2 bases lying between them. Germline lookup yields CDR1 MNHEY and CDR2 SVGAGI. The DNA for the CDR3 is TGTGCCAGCAGTTACTCCGCCTACGAGCAGTACTTC. It codes for CASSYSAYEQYF.

This chain uses TRBV1 with TRBJ1-2. TRBV1 is reported as a pseudogene. CDR3 size: 16 residues. CDR3 sequence (DNA): TGCACCAGCAGCCAAGATAAGGACGGTACTTTCTATGGCTACACCTTC. Translating gives CTSSQDKDGTFYGYTF.